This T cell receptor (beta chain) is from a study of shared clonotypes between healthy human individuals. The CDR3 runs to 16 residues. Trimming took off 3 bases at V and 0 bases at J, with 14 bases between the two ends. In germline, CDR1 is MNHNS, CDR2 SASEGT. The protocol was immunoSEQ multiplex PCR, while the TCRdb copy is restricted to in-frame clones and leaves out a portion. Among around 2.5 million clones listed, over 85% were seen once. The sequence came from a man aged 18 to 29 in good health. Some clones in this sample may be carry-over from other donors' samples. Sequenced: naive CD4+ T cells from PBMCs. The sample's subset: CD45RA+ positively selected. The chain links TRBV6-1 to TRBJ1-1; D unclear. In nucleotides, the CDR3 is TGTGCCAGCAGTGAGATCAGATGGAACTTGAACACTGAAGCTTTCTTT. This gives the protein CASSEIRWNLNTEAFF.